One and the same sample provided the 28 T cell receptor beta chains below, sequenced in a study of T cells in Graves' hyperthyroidism and ophthalmopathy. Using RNA transcripts as the source, TCR beta CDR3 regions were amplified. During a first-round RT-PCR of the TCR CDR3, the HTBI primer set was used. TCRdb called the multiplex PCR reads again in MiXCR, with one record for every CDR3 protein. Of approximately 620,000 distinct CDR3 sequences listed, roughly 14% are singletons. Sequencing was carried out using blood. The receptors here all came from a woman aged 25 to 45 with Graves' hyperthyroidism that later progressed to Graves' ophthalmopathy.

This clonotype turned up a few times. This chain links TRBV5-1 with TRBJ1-1; no clear D. Per the germline V gene, CDR1 is SGHRS and CDR2 is YFSETQ. V gave up 5 bases and J gave up 5 bases, with 10 bases separating them. This CDR3 contains 12 residues. As DNA, the CDR3 is TGCGCCAGCAGACTCCAAGGGACTGAAGCTTTCTTT. Translating it yields CASRLQGTEAFF.

In its sample, this clonotype was seen many times. The genes are TRBV7-2 and TRBJ2-1, with 14 bases matching TRBD2. The length of the CDR3 is 15 residues. V lost 6 bases, J lost 9 bases, and 7 bases stayed unmatched. From germline, CDR1 is SGHTA and CDR2 FQGNSA. The CDR3 sequence: CASSPGTSGSGEQFF. The CDR3 DNA sequence: TGTGCCAGCAGTCCAGGGACTAGCGGGAGCGGTGAGCAGTTCTTC. The full variable domain, rest sourced from reference TRBV7-2 and TRBJ2-1, is GAGVSQSPSNKVTEKGKDVELRCDPISGHTALYWYRQSLGQGLEFLIYFQGNSAPDKSGLPSDRFSAERTGGSVSTLTIQRTQQEDSAVYLCASSPGTSGSGEQFFGPGTRLTVL.

This clonotype was detected many times. The V call is TRBV7-2, the J call TRBJ2-5; D gene uncertain. The CDR3 runs 15 residues. In germline, CDR1 is SGHTA, CDR2 FQGNSA. Trimming left V 5 bases short and J 5 bases short, with 18 bases between. The CDR3 region has the DNA TGTGCCAGCAGCGCATGGCTAGGATCTGGGGAGACCCAGTACTTC. Protein product: CASSAWLGSGETQYF.

This clonotype was observed many times. The V gene is TRBV10-2, the J gene TRBJ1-4; the match to TRBD1 covers 11 bases. Germline CDR1 is WSHSY and CDR2 is SAAADI. The CDR3 runs to 14 residues. V shed 6 bases, J shed 8 bases, and the junction held 5 bases outside the gene matches. CDR3 loop: CASSGQGAVEKLFF. The CDR3 bases are TGCGCCAGCAGCGGACAGGGGGCGGTGGAAAAACTGTTTTTT.

This clonotype was observed a handful of times. This chain joins TRBV6-1 and TRBJ1-6; D possibly corresponds to TRBD1 (5 bases). The CDR3 has 17 amino acids. Trimming removed 5 bases from V and 7 bases from J, with 21 bases in between. Germline CDR1 is MNHNS and CDR2 is SASEGT. The CDR3 here is CASSPRGGQGRNSPLHF. The CDR3 bases are TGTGCCAGCAGTCCCCGGGGTGGGCAGGGTCGCAATTCACCCCTCCACTTT.

This clonotype was seen many times. The genes are TRBV12-3 or TRBV12-4 and TRBJ1-1; the D is unclear. The CDR3 is made up of 14 amino acids. V lost 1 base, J lost 9 bases, and 15 bases lay in between. The DNA of the CDR3 is TGTGCCAGCAGTTTAGGAACCCATGCCCTTAAAGCTTTCTTT. It yields the protein CASSLGTHALKAFF.

The gene calls are TRBV5-5 and TRBJ1-3, with TRBD1 as a possible D gene (5 bases). Germline CDR1 and CDR2: SGHKS and YYEKEE (reference sequence). The ends were cut back, 4 bases at V and 4 bases at J, with 6 bases in the middle. This CDR3 comprises 12 residues. CDR3 amino acids: CASSGGGNTIYF. The DNA of the CDR3 is TGTGCCAGCAGCGGGGGGGGAAACACCATATATTTT.

This clonotype came up many times. This chain joins TRBV2 and TRBJ2-5; tentatively, D is TRBD1 or TRBD2 (5 bases each). Trimming left V 10 bases short and J 5 bases short, with 26 bases between. The CDR3 has 16 residues. Germline V gene lookup returns CDR1 SNHLY and CDR2 FYNNEI. CDR3 protein: CATTPGTSGRQETQYF. The CDR3, as DNA: TGTGCCACCACACCCGGGACCTCGGGACGGCAGGAGACCCAGTACTTC. The complete variable domain, with remaining parts taken from reference TRBV2 and TRBJ2-5, reads EPEVTQTPSHQVTQMGQEVILRCVPISNHLYFYWYRQILGQKVEFLVSFYNNEISEKSEIFDDQFSVERPDGSNFTLKIRSTKLEDSAMYFCATTPGTSGRQETQYFGPGTRLLVL.

The rearrangement uses TRBV6-2 or TRBV6-3 and TRBJ2-1, with 7 nucleotides matching TRBD2. The CDR3 loop spans 14 amino acids. V shed 0 bases and J 4 bases; nucleotides not matched to a gene: 0. Per germline, CDR1 MNHEY and CDR2 SVGEGT. DNA for the CDR3: TGTGCCAGCAGTTACTCGCGGGAGTACAATGAGCAGTTCTTC. This encodes CASSYSREYNEQFF.

The J gene is TRBJ1-2, the V gene TRBV19, with a tentative D call TRBD1 (5 bases). The CDR3 sequence is 14 residues long. V shed 8 bases and J shed 6 bases, with 19 bases lying between them. Germline V gene sequence: CDR1 LNHDA, CDR2 SQIVND (reference sequence). The CDR3 DNA reads as TGTGCCAGTCGCATCCGGGGGAATGGGGATGGCTACACCTTC. This sequence encodes CASRIRGNGDGYTF. The whole variable domain, remainder taken from reference TRBV19 and TRBJ1-2, is DGGITQSPKYLFRKEGQNVTLSCEQNLNHDAMYWYRQDPGQGLRLIYYSQIVNDFQKGDIAEGYSVSREKKESFPLTVTSAQKNPTAFYLCASRIRGNGDGYTFGSGTRLTVV.

This clonotype has at least ten counts. This chain joins TRBV2 and TRBJ1-5; D is perhaps TRBD1 (5 bases). With 4 bases removed from V and 1 base from J, the gap between germline ends came to 11 bases. The CDR3 consists of 15 residues. Germline-derived CDR1 and CDR2 are SNHLY and FYNNEI. The CDR3 DNA is TGTGCCAGCAGTGGCAGGGTTGGGAGCAATCAGCCCCAGCATTTT. This encodes CASSGRVGSNQPQHF.

This clonotype was seen at least ten times. The chain carries TRBV5-1 and TRBJ2-1; a weak D match, TRBD1 (6 bases). The V gene's germline CDR1 is SGHRS and CDR2 YFSETQ. Trimming removed 2 bases at V and 6 bases at J, with 9 bases between. This CDR3 has 13 amino acids. For the CDR3, the DNA is TGCGCCAGCAGCTTCATACAGGGCAATGAGCAGTTCTTC. Translating it yields CASSFIQGNEQFF.

This clonotype was found a few times. The genes are TRBV6-2 or TRBV6-3 and TRBJ2-3, with a possible D match to TRBD1 (6 bases). This CDR3 contains 14 residues. V was shortened by 8 bases and J by 0 bases, with 12 bases between the two germline ends. The germline CDR1 and CDR2 sequences are MNHEY and SVGEGT. The DNA of the CDR3 is TGTGCCAGCTCGGACAGTACTAGCACAGATACGCAGTATTTT. Its translation: CASSDSTSTDTQYF.

This clonotype was picked up many times. The CDR3 nucleotides read TGTGCCAGCTCGTACCGGGACGGACAACAAGAGACCCAGTACTTC. It codes for CASSYRDGQQETQYF. The chain joins TRBV18 to TRBJ2-5; D may match TRBD1 or TRBD2 (5 bases each). Per the germline V gene, CDR1 is KGHSH and CDR2 is LQKENI. Trimming shortened V by 6 bases and J by 2 bases, and 16 bases separated the two germline ends. The CDR3 is made up of 15 amino acids. The variable domain in full, with the rest retrieved from reference TRBV18 and TRBJ2-5, is NAGVMQNPRHLVRRRGQEARLRCSPMKGHSHVYWYRQLPEEGLKFMVYLQKENIIDESGMPKERFSAEFPKEGPSILRIQQVVRGDSAAYFCASSYRDGQQETQYFGPGTRLLVL.

The chain links TRBV11-2 to TRBJ1-5; the D is unclear. This CDR3 comprises 13 residues. The germline gives CDR1 SGHAT, CDR2 FQNNGV. The V end lost 2 bases, the J end lost 4 bases, and 6 bases lay between the germline ends. Here the CDR3 DNA reads TGTGCCAGCAGCTTAATGGTAAATCAGCCCCAGCATTTT. Its translation is CASSLMVNQPQHF.

This clonotype has ten or more counts. This rearrangement joins TRBV27 to TRBJ1-1; 9 nucleotides align to TRBD1. Per germline, CDR1 MNHEY and CDR2 SMNVEV (reference sequence). V lost 5 bases, J lost 4 bases, and 5 bases stayed unmatched. The CDR3 extends over 14 amino acids. CDR3 sequence (DNA): TGTGCCAGCAGTCCGTGGGACAGGGTCACTGAAGCTTTCTTT. Residues: CASSPWDRVTEAFF.

This clonotype was picked up many times. J is TRBJ1-6 and V is TRBV25-1; D unclear. Germline CDR1 and CDR2: MGHDK and SYGVNS. Trimming removed 1 base at V and 7 bases at J, with 11 bases between. This CDR3 spans 15 amino acids. CDR3 residues: CASSESKGLNSPLHF. CDR3 nucleotides: TGTGCCAGCAGTGAATCCAAGGGTTTGAATTCACCCCTCCACTTT. Filled out from reference TRBV25-1 and TRBJ1-6, the complete variable domain reads EADIYQTPRYLVIGTGKKITLECSQTMGHDKMYWYQQDPGMELHLIHYSYGVNSTEKGDLSSESTVSRIRTEHFPLTLESARPSHTSQYLCASSESKGLNSPLHFGNGTRLTVT.

In its sample, this clonotype was seen many times. This chain joins TRBV6-2 or TRBV6-3 and TRBJ1-6; no reliable D call. V lost 5 bases and J lost 0, with 11 bases in between. Looked up from germline, CDR1 is MNHEY and CDR2 is SVGEGT. This CDR3 is 16 amino acids long. This CDR3 is CASSGPRSSYNSPLHF. The CDR3 nucleotides are TGTGCCAGCAGTGGTCCCCGGAGCTCCTATAATTCACCCCTCCACTTT.

Ten or more counts support this clonotype. The V call is TRBV20-1, the J call TRBJ1-2; perhaps TRBD1 as D (6 bases). Germline values: CDR1 DFQATT, CDR2 SNEGSKA (reference sequence). The CDR3 has 15 residues. V was trimmed by 3 bases and J by 3 bases, leaving 17 bases between them. In nucleotides, the CDR3 is TGCAGTGCTAGTAAGGGGGTCTCGACCTACTATGGCTACACCTTC. Its protein is CSASKGVSTYYGYTF.

This clonotype has at least ten counts. The V call is TRBV28, the J call TRBJ2-3, with D hard to call. The V end lost 0 bases, the J end lost 3 bases, and 10 bases lay between the germline ends. The CDR3 length is 15 residues. Per germline, CDR1 MDHEN and CDR2 SYDVKM. The CDR3 is CASSLWSVDTDTQYF. In DNA form, the CDR3 reads TGTGCCAGCAGTTTATGGTCGGTTGATACAGATACGCAGTATTTT. Complete variable domain (other parts from reference TRBV28 and TRBJ2-3): DVKVTQSSRYLVKRTGEKVFLECVQDMDHENMFWYRQDPGLGLRLIYFSYDVKMKEKGDIPEGYSVSREKKERFSLILESASTNQTSMYLCASSLWSVDTDTQYFGPGTRLTVL.

This clonotype was detected ten times or more. The chain has TRBV20-1 and TRBJ1-6, with D possibly matching TRBD1 (6 bases). V lost 0 bases and J 7 bases, leaving 10 bases between the germline ends. CDR1 and CDR2 from the germline V gene are DFQATT and SNEGSKA (reference sequence). The CDR3 spans 14 residues. This CDR3 is CSARDPTGNSPLHF. In nucleotides, the CDR3 is TGCAGTGCTAGAGACCCGACAGGAAATTCACCCCTCCACTTT.

The chain links TRBV20-1 to TRBJ2-1, with 9 bases identical to TRBD1. Germline assignment: CDR1 DFQATT and CDR2 SNEGSKA (reference sequence). Trimming at V came to 6 bases and at J to 5 bases, leaving 5 bases not matched to a gene. CDR3 length equals 13 residues. CDR3 nucleotides: TGCAGTGCCCCCGGACAGGGGAACAATGAGCAGTTCTTC. Amino acid sequence: CSAPGQGNNEQFF.

This clonotype was detected ten times or more. The chain couples TRBV28 to TRBJ2-1; 7 positions agree with TRBD2. Germline values: CDR1 MDHEN, CDR2 SYDVKM. The ends lost 8 bases at V and 4 bases at J; junction bases unmatched: 8. This CDR3 spans 14 amino acids. CDR3 region: CASGREVGYNEQFF. In DNA form, the CDR3 reads TGTGCCAGCGGGAGGGAGGTCGGGTACAATGAGCAGTTCTTC.

The chain couples TRBV5-1 to TRBJ2-2, with 11 bases identical to TRBD2. CDR3 length: 18 residues. CDR1 and CDR2 from the germline V gene are SGHRS and YFSETQ. The trim removed 5 bases at V and 4 bases at J, leaving 13 bases unmatched. CDR3 residues: CASSPTGTSGFRTGELFF. The CDR3, as DNA: TGCGCCAGCAGTCCGACCGGGACTAGCGGATTTCGCACCGGGGAGCTGTTTTTT.

This clonotype showed up many times. The chain couples TRBV19 to TRBJ1-2, with 10 nucleotides matching TRBD1. CDR3 length: 16 residues. Per germline, CDR1 LNHDA and CDR2 SQIVND (reference sequence). The trim removed 2 bases at V and 8 bases at J, leaving 11 bases unmatched. The CDR3 region is CASSISSGTGVLGYTF. CDR3 bases: TGTGCCAGTAGTATATCCTCCGGGACAGGGGTTCTGGGCTACACCTTC. The whole variable domain, filled in from reference TRBV19 and TRBJ1-2, reads DGGITQSPKYLFRKEGQNVTLSCEQNLNHDAMYWYRQDPGQGLRLIYYSQIVNDFQKGDIAEGYSVSREKKESFPLTVTSAQKNPTAFYLCASSISSGTGVLGYTFGSGTRLTVV.

At least ten counts were recorded for this clonotype. The V gene is TRBV7-8, the J gene TRBJ1-2, with D uncertain. This CDR3 is built from 13 residues. The V gene lost 1 base and the J gene lost 8 bases, with 11 bases spanning the gap. Germline V gene lookup returns CDR1 SGHVS and CDR2 FQNEAQ. The CDR3 sequence is CASSLVVLGGYTF. As DNA, the CDR3 is TGTGCCAGCAGCTTAGTGGTTTTAGGGGGCTACACCTTC.

As to this clonotype: This may be a read error, as it is one base from a much larger clone. The V call is TRBV15, the J call TRBJ2-7; D not resolved. The CDR3 totals 14 residues. The V gene lost 5 bases and the J gene lost 5 bases, with 16 bases spanning the gap. Germline CDR1 and CDR2: LNHNV and YYDKDF (reference sequence). CDR3 sequence: CATSLGRDPDEQYF. For the CDR3, the DNA is TGTGCCACCAGCCTTGGCCGAGACCCGGACGAGCAGTACTTC. Looking up the rest from reference TRBV15 and TRBJ2-7 gives the full variable domain: DAMVIQNPRYQVTQFGKPVTLSCSQTLNHNVMYWYQQKSSQAPKLLFHYYDKDFNNEADTPDNFQSRRPNTSFCFLDIRSPGLGDTAMYLCATSLGRDPDEQYFGPGTRLTVT.

This clonotype has ten or more counts. The chain recombines TRBV20-1 with TRBJ2-7; 10 nucleotides align to TRBD2. Germline V gene lookup returns CDR1 DFQATT and CDR2 SNEGSKA (reference sequence). The CDR3 totals 17 residues. The V segment lost 5 bases and the J segment 6 bases; nucleotides outside the gene matches: 19. This chain's CDR3 is CSAAPLGVSGRLGEQYF. The CDR3 coding sequence is TGCAGTGCTGCACCACTCGGCGTTAGCGGGAGGTTGGGCGAGCAGTACTTC.